The next 5 T cell receptor beta chains were all read from a single sample in a study of T cells expressing NK-cell markers. TCRdb reprocessed the 5' RACE reads, with one entry per CDR3 protein and no DNA. In all, the sample yields 200,000 to 300,000 distinct CDR3 sequences. The sequencing input was blood T cells: a sorted CD56 or NKG2C T cell subset, CD4+ or CD8+ T cells, or bulk PBMC T cells (not recorded which). The receptor source for this set is a woman between 18 and 75 years old in good health.

The chain is built from TRBV23-1 and TRBJ2-6; TCRdb outputs TRBD1, but without DNA this stays unchecked. TRBV23-1 is sorted into the ORF group, with uncertain function. The CDR3 has 19 residues. CDR3 in amino acids: CASSQYAGTDSSGANVLTF.

The chain uses TRBV30 and TRBJ2-1. Germline V gene lookup returns CDR1 GTSNPN and CDR2 SVGIG (reference sequence). This CDR3 is 11 amino acids long. The CDR3 loop reads CAWSLLNEQFF.

V is TRBV5-6 and J is TRBJ2-7; TCRdb proposes TRBD2, but this gene call is untestable without DNA. This CDR3 has 16 residues. Germline V gene data show CDR1 as SGHDT and CDR2 as YYEEEE. The CDR3 loop reads CASSFRSSGRGGEQYF. Together with reference TRBV5-6 and TRBJ2-7, the CDR3 gives the full variable domain: DAGVTQSPTHLIKTRGQQVTLRCSPKSGHDTVSWYQQALGQGPQFIFQYYEEEERQRGNFPDRFSGHQFPNYSSELNVNALLLGDSALYLCASSFRSSGRGGEQYFGPGTRLTVT.

The rearrangement uses TRBV7-8 and TRBJ2-3; TCRdb's D call of TRBD1 is untestable without DNA. The germline V gene has CDR1 SGHVS and CDR2 FQNEAQ. This CDR3 contains 13 residues. The CDR3 region is CASSEQGADTQYF.

The gene calls are TRBV20-1 and TRBJ2-7; the TCRdb D gene call, TRBD1, has no DNA to confirm it. The germline V gene has CDR1 DFQATT and CDR2 SNEGSKA (reference sequence). The CDR3 has 12 amino acids. Here the CDR3 reads CSAYYRGGEQYF.